Listed here are 28 T cell receptor beta chains from one sample, sequenced in a study of beta chain features in type 1 diabetes. What was sequenced were expressed TCRB transcripts, since all of the isolated RNA had been reverse transcribed. Here immunoSEQ multiplex PCR was the method, and the copy in TCRdb shows in-frame clones only, minus some. This sample has some 410,000 clones; about an eighth occur once, and the top ten carry 0.035% to 0.05%. Source material: naive CD4+ T cells from blood. These receptors were taken from a woman younger than 30 in good health.

The chain joins TRBV4-1 to TRBJ2-1; 8 bases are a match to TRBD2. The V gene end was trimmed by 7 bases and the J gene end by 7 bases; junction bases not matched to a gene: 12. Germline loops: CDR1 MGHRA, CDR2 YSYEKL. CDR3 size: 15 residues. CDR3 bases: TGCGCCAGCACTATGATCGGGGGGGCCCGAAATGAGCAGTTCTTC. Protein: CASTMIGGARNEQFF.

A few counts support this clone. Other DNA sequences within the sample encode an identical CDR3. This rearrangement joins TRBV20-1 to TRBJ2-3; no definite D call. Germline CDR1 and CDR2: DFQATT and SNEGSKA (reference sequence). The CDR3 covers 11 residues. V was clipped by 6 bases and J by 3 bases, with 7 bases between them. CDR3 protein: CSALGTDTQYF. The CDR3 DNA reads TGCAGTGCCCTAGGTACAGATACGCAGTATTTT.

The chain couples TRBV19 to TRBJ2-7, with 7 bases fitting TRBD1. In germline, CDR1 is LNHDA, CDR2 SQIVND (reference sequence). The CDR3 is made up of 13 amino acids. V was pared by 6 bases and J by 1 base, with 3 bases of the junction left unmatched. As DNA, the CDR3 is TGTGCCAGTAGAAAGACAGGGTCCTACGAGCAGTACGTC. Translated: CASRKTGSYEQYV.

The chain is built from TRBV5-5 and TRBJ1-5, with 9 positions matching TRBD1. The CDR3 length is 14 residues. With V trimmed by 4 bases and J by 9 bases, 8 bases remained unmatched. The germline gives CDR1 SGHKS, CDR2 YYEKEE (reference sequence). CDR3 in amino acids: CASSQRTGAAPQHF. The CDR3 region has the DNA TGTGCCAGCAGCCAAAGGACAGGGGCAGCGCCCCAGCATTTT.

This clone was counted between two and nine times. Other DNA sequences from this sample encode an identical CDR3 as well. The chain has TRBV7-9 and TRBJ2-5; TRBD1 matches at 8 bases. Looked up from germline, CDR1 is SEHNR and CDR2 is FQNEAQ (reference sequence). J was trimmed by 4 bases and V by 4 bases; bases with no gene match: 2. The CDR3 totals 13 residues. CDR3 in amino acids: CASSSTGGETQYF. DNA for the CDR3: TGTGCCAGCAGCTCAACAGGGGGAGAGACCCAGTACTTC.

This rearrangement joins TRBV7-9 to TRBJ2-1; 7 bases align to TRBD1. V lost 5 bases and J lost 9; bases outside the gene matches: 4. This CDR3 comprises 12 residues. Germline lookup yields CDR1 SEHNR and CDR2 FQNEAQ (reference sequence). CDR3 residues: CASSLGTAEQFF. The CDR3 DNA sequence: TGTGCCAGCAGCCTCGGGACAGCTGAGCAGTTCTTC.

This clone was detected only a few times. The rearrangement joins TRBV2 to TRBJ2-7, with D possibly matching TRBD1 (6 bases). Trimming cost V 3 bases and J 4 bases, with 10 bases left between them. The CDR3 consists of 13 residues. Germline V lookup: CDR1 SNHLY, CDR2 FYNNEI. CDR3 sequence reads: CASSEGTNYEQYF. CDR3 sequence (DNA): TGTGCCAGCAGTGAGGGGACAAATTACGAGCAGTACTTC.

This rearrangement joins TRBV18 to TRBJ1-1, with unresolved D. This CDR3 contains 13 residues. Looked up from germline, CDR1 is KGHSH and CDR2 is LQKENI. The V and J ends lost 1 base and 6 bases respectively, with 9 bases between them. CDR3 sequence reads: CASSPLRTAEAFF. DNA for the CDR3: TGTGCCAGCTCACCACTGAGGACCGCTGAAGCTTTCTTT.

This chain uses TRBV6-6 with TRBJ2-7, with TRBD1 matching 8 bases. Germline V CDR1 and CDR2: MNHNY, SVGAGI (reference sequence). The CDR3 spans 15 residues. The trim removed 5 bases at V and 0 bases at J, leaving 6 bases unmatched. CDR3 loop: CASSHRGAHSYEQYV. Written as DNA, the CDR3 is TGTGCCAGCAGTCACAGGGGGGCCCACTCCTACGAGCAGTACGTC.

V and J are TRBV6-6 and TRBJ2-2, with D maybe TRBD2 (5 bases). There are 14 residues in the CDR3. The V gene lost 2 bases and the J gene lost 5 bases, with 9 bases spanning the gap. Germline CDR1 reads MNHNY; CDR2 reads SVGAGI (reference sequence). This CDR3 reads CASSYQEVTGELFF. In DNA, the CDR3 is TGTGCCAGCAGTTACCAGGAGGTAACCGGGGAGCTGTTTTTT.

This clone was counted only a few times. V gene TRBV29-1 combines with J gene TRBJ1-5; D might be TRBD1 (6 bases). From germline, CDR1 is SQVTM and CDR2 ANQGSEA. The CDR3 is made up of 12 amino acids. The CDR3 DNA follows: TGCAGTGCGGGGGCCTTTAATCAGCCCCAGCATTTT. Its translation: CSAGAFNQPQHF.

The sample holds a few counts of this clone. This chain uses TRBV29-1 with TRBJ2-3, with D uncertain. Germline V lookup: CDR1 SQVTM, CDR2 ANQGSEA. There are 15 residues in the CDR3. V lost 6 bases to trimming and J lost 0 bases, with 16 bases between them. The CDR3 nucleotides are TGCAGCGTCGCAAACAGTGGAAAAAGCACAGATACGCAGTATTTT. It codes for CSVANSGKSTDTQYF.

The genes are TRBV4-3 and TRBJ2-3; the D is unclear. With 6 bases removed from V and 2 bases from J, the gap between germline ends came to 12 bases. This CDR3 region has 14 residues. Germline lookup yields CDR1 LGHNA and CDR2 YSLEER. CDR3 sequence reads: CASSRGPDTDTQYF. In DNA form, the CDR3 reads TGCGCCAGCAGTCGAGGTCCGGACACAGATACGCAGTATTTT.

The genes are TRBV6-1 and TRBJ2-5; a weak D match, TRBD2 (5 bases). From germline, CDR1 is MNHNS and CDR2 SASEGT. The CDR3 consists of 15 residues. Trimming removed 6 bases from V and 5 bases from J, with 19 bases in between. This chain's CDR3 is CASSASQQRAETQYF. The CDR3 region has the DNA TGTGCCAGCAGCGCTTCACAGCAGAGGGCTGAGACCCAGTACTTC.

This clone was picked up a small number of times. The chain couples TRBV9 to TRBJ2-3; tentative D call: TRBD2 (5 bases). CDR1 SGDLS and CDR2 YYNGEE come from the germline V gene. The CDR3 runs to 13 residues. V lost 3 bases and J 5 bases, leaving 10 bases between the germline ends. CDR3 in amino acids: CASSGSLGDTQYF. DNA for the CDR3: TGTGCCAGCAGCGGATCACTAGGAGATACGCAGTATTTT.

A few counts support this clone. The V call is TRBV13, the J call TRBJ2-7; weak D call: TRBD2 (5 bases). The CDR3 loop spans 15 amino acids. With 0 bases removed from V and 1 base from J, the gap between germline ends came to 10 bases. CDR1 is PRHDT and CDR2 is FYEKMQ in the germline V gene (reference sequence). CDR3 in amino acids: CASSLGPSRSYEQYF. The CDR3 coding sequence is TGTGCCAGCAGCTTAGGCCCTAGCCGGTCCTACGAGCAGTACTTC.

V is TRBV28 and J is TRBJ2-7; D is possibly TRBD1 or TRBD2 (6 bases each). V was shortened by 2 bases and J by 3 bases, with 17 bases between the two germline ends. Germline CDR1 and CDR2: MDHEN and SYDVKM. The CDR3 has 16 amino acids. The CDR3 nucleotides are TGTGCCAGCAGTTTAGGCCCGTCGGGGGCCTACTACGAGCAGTACGTC. This gives the protein CASSLGPSGAYYEQYV.

The rearrangement joins TRBV21-1 to TRBJ2-1; the DNA was not used to check the table's D call, TRBD2. TRBV21-1 is an annotated pseudogene. The CDR3 length is 11 residues. The CDR3 DNA sequence: TGTGCCAGCAACGCGGCGGATGGCCAGTTCTTC. This translates into CASNAADGQFF.

The chain joins TRBV10-3 to TRBJ2-7; TRBD1 aligns across 7 bases. J was trimmed by 5 bases and V by 6 bases; bases with no gene match: 4. The CDR3 has 12 residues. Germline V gene sequence: CDR1 ENHRY, CDR2 SYGVKD. CDR3 in amino acids: CAISATGHEQYV. CDR3 bases: TGTGCCATCAGCGCGACAGGGCACGAGCAGTACGTC.

The chain has TRBV29-1 and TRBJ1-3, with a possible D match to TRBD1 (5 bases). Trimming left V 3 bases short and J 1 base short, with 10 bases between. The germline CDR1 and CDR2 sequences are SQVTM and ANQGSEA. The CDR3 extends over 14 amino acids. The CDR3 nucleotides are TGCAGCGTTGACGACAGACAGTCTGGAAACACCATATATTTT. Protein product: CSVDDRQSGNTIYF.

This clone was seen only a few times. This chain uses TRBV10-3 with TRBJ1-1, with TRBD1 matching over 7 bases. With 6 bases clipped from V and 3 bases from J, the junction kept 4 bases outside the gene matches. Germline V lookup: CDR1 ENHRY, CDR2 SYGVKD. The CDR3 sequence is 13 residues long. As DNA, the CDR3 is TGTGCCATCAGCCGACAGGGTGACACTGAAGCTTTCTTT. Translated, it gives CAISRQGDTEAFF.

The sample holds a few counts of this clone. The chain joins TRBV2 to TRBJ2-1; TRBD1 might be the D (5 bases). CDR1 SNHLY and CDR2 FYNNEI come from the germline V gene. CDR3 length: 15 residues. V lost 1 base and J lost 4, with 11 bases in between. CDR3 nucleotides: TGTGCCAGCAGTGAAGAGGGGTTAGGATACAATGAGCAGTTCTTC. Protein product: CASSEEGLGYNEQFF.

The rearrangement links TRBV9 to TRBJ1-2; 7 bases map to TRBD1. Germline loops: CDR1 SGDLS, CDR2 YYNGEE. The junction had 6 bases not matched to a gene; V was cut back by 6 bases and J by 4 bases. This CDR3 region has 13 residues. The CDR3 DNA reads TGTGCCAGCACGGGACAGACATTCTATGGCTACACCTTC. Protein sequence: CASTGQTFYGYTF.

This clone was seen a handful of times. The chain couples TRBV4-3 to TRBJ2-7, with TRBD1 identical over 10 bases. The germline CDR1 and CDR2 sequences are LGHNA and YSLEER. This CDR3 spans 15 amino acids. After removal of 6 bases from V and 4 bases from J, the junction contained 9 bases not matched to a gene. In nucleotides, the CDR3 is TGCGCCAGCAGTAGTTTTGGACAGGGGGTTTACGAGCAGTACTTC. This gives the protein CASSSFGQGVYEQYF.

The chain joins TRBV27 to TRBJ2-3; 7 bases match TRBD1. Germline loops: CDR1 MNHEY, CDR2 SMNVEV (reference sequence). CDR3 length: 13 amino acids. The DNA of the CDR3 is TGTGCGAGCTGGGGGACAGGCACAGATACGCAGTATTTT. It is translated as CASWGTGTDTQYF.

This clone was seen more than once but under ten times. The rearrangement joins TRBV7-2 to TRBJ2-7; D ambiguous. Germline CDR1 SGHTA, CDR2 FQGNSA. V lost 1 base and J 1 base, leaving 11 bases between the germline ends. CDR3 length: 15 amino acids. This CDR3 reads CASSLGVSPSYEQYF. CDR3 in DNA: TGTGCCAGCAGCTTAGGGGTCTCACCGTCCTACGAGCAGTACTTC.

Only one count was recorded for this clone. The chain uses TRBV25-1 and TRBJ1-2, with D tentatively TRBD1 (5 bases). Trimming stripped 4 bases from V and 4 bases from J, with 19 bases between. Germline V gene lookup returns CDR1 MGHDK and CDR2 SYGVNS. This CDR3 contains 16 residues. In DNA form, the CDR3 reads TGTGCCAGCAGTGCCCACGGACGGGACCCCAGCTATGGCTACACCTTC. This gives the protein CASSAHGRDPSYGYTF.

J is TRBJ1-2 and V is TRBV29-1; D remains ambiguous. Deletions cut 7 bases from V and 4 bases from J, with 16 bases between. Germline-derived CDR1 and CDR2 are SQVTM and ANQGSEA. This CDR3 is built from 13 residues. For the CDR3, the DNA is TGCAGCGGAGAAAAGGATGAAGGCTATGGCTACACCTTC. Translation: CSGEKDEGYGYTF.